This TCR beta chain comes out of a study of T cells in Graves' hyperthyroidism and ophthalmopathy. This clonotype was recorded a few times. Researchers took RNA transcripts and amplified the TCR beta CDR3 regions from them. With the HTBI primer set, the TCR CDR3 went through a first round of RT-PCR. TCRdb reprocessed the multiplex PCR reads with MiXCR, giving one entry per CDR3 protein. The sample shows about 560,000 distinct CDR3 sequences, around 17% of them seen only once. CDR1 is SNHLY and CDR2 is FYNNEI in the germline V gene. The CDR3 length is 17 residues. The V and J ends lost 6 bases and 4 bases, in that order; junction bases with no gene match: 11. Every diagnosis used clinical symptoms, serum thyroxine and TRAb, thyroid ultrasound and orbital computed tomography.

The chain employs TRBV2 and TRBJ2-2; 10 nucleotides line up with TRBD2. This receptor was taken from a woman younger than 30 with Graves' hyperthyroidism. Sequencing used blood. Written as DNA, the CDR3 is TGTGCCAGCAGCGATAGTGGACTAGCGGACATCACCGGGGAGCTGTTTTTT. It is translated as CASSDSGLADITGELFF.